This entry lists 27 T cell receptor beta chains sequenced from one sample in a study of blood T cells in healthy people across ages. A second PCR, run for about 7 to 11 cycles, used a sample-barcoded 5' primer plus a J-beta primer mix. TCRdb ran MiXCR on the 5' RACE reads and lists one entry per CDR3 protein. The sample contains roughly 720,000 distinct CDR3 sequences, about 48% of which appear only once. Sequencing was performed on blood. The receptors stem from a man aged 80 or over in good health.

The rearrangement joins TRBV14 to TRBJ2-7, with D tentatively TRBD1 (7 bases). The CDR3 contains 15 residues. Germline-derived CDR1 and CDR2 are SGHDN and FVKESK. V was pared by 4 bases and J by 3 bases, with 16 bases between. CDR3 DNA sequence: TGTGCCAGCAGCCCCCTGACAGGGAGGTACTACGAGCAGTACTTC. It translates to CASSPLTGRYYEQYF.

The gene calls are TRBV5-1 and TRBJ2-7; D perhaps matches TRBD2 (5 bases). V was trimmed by 1 base and J by 1 base, leaving 12 bases between them. This CDR3 is built from 15 residues. Germline values: CDR1 SGHRS, CDR2 YFSETQ. CDR3: CASSLSRIASYEQYF. The CDR3 DNA is TGCGCCAGCAGCTTGTCTAGGATAGCGTCCTACGAGCAGTACTTC.

The chain combines TRBV6-5 with TRBJ2-7; the D is unclear. Germline V gene lookup returns CDR1 MNHEY and CDR2 SVGAGI. V was clipped by 7 bases and J by 3 bases, with 10 bases between them. The CDR3 is 12 residues long. CDR3 region: CASKTRGYEQYF. Written as DNA, the CDR3 is TGTGCCAGCAAGACTCGAGGCTACGAGCAGTACTTC.

For this clonotype: Lacking the conserved final phenylalanine or tryptophan, this CDR3 likely reflects a read error. This rearrangement joins TRBV6-2 or TRBV6-3 to TRBJ2-7; D uncertain. The CDR3 consists of 14 residues. Germline V CDR1 and CDR2: MNHEY, SVGEGT. The CDR3: CASQPGVSSYEQYS. The CDR3 nucleotides are TGTGCTTCGCAGCCGGGTGTGAGCTCCTACGAGCAGTACTCC.

The chain recombines TRBV15 with TRBJ2-5, with 9 nucleotides matching TRBD1. Trimming took 5 bases from V and 6 from J; bases not matched to a gene: 16. The CDR3 covers 17 residues. Germline V lookup: CDR1 LNHNV, CDR2 YYDKDF (reference sequence). CDR3 sequence (DNA): TGTGCCACCAGCCTCTTTCGGGGACAGGGTGGTACGAAGACCCAGTACTTC. It specifies CATSLFRGQGGTKTQYF. Full variable domain (missing parts from reference TRBV15 and TRBJ2-5): DAMVIQNPRYQVTQFGKPVTLSCSQTLNHNVMYWYQQKSSQAPKLLFHYYDKDFNNEADTPDNFQSRRPNTSFCFLDIRSPGLGDTAMYLCATSLFRGQGGTKTQYFGPGTRLLVL.

This clonotype appeared a few times. As DNA, the CDR3 is TGTGCCAGCACAGGTGGGTTGACTGAAGCTTTCTTT. Protein: CASTGGLTEAFF. The chain joins TRBV2 to TRBJ1-1, with D unresolved. The CDR3 sequence is 12 residues long. Germline V gene lookup returns CDR1 SNHLY and CDR2 FYNNEI. Trimming took 7 bases from V and 5 from J, leaving 11 bases between them.

This clonotype was recorded a few times. The rearrangement uses TRBV10-3 and TRBJ1-2; D is ambiguous. CDR1 and CDR2 (germline): ENHRY, SYGVKD. The CDR3 spans 19 residues. V lost 0 bases and J lost 5, with 25 bases in between. In nucleotides, the CDR3 is TGTGCCATCAGTGAGTCGCCAGAGCGTACACGTACCAGATTTTATGGCTACACCTTC. This codes for CAISESPERTRTRFYGYTF.

This chain connects TRBV7-6 to TRBJ1-4; a weak D match, TRBD1 (6 bases). The CDR3 sequence is 15 residues long. Germline lookup yields CDR1 SGHVS and CDR2 FNYEAQ. V was cut by 5 bases and J by 7 bases, with 17 bases left in between. The CDR3 reads CASSPNRAAIEKLFF. CDR3 DNA: TGTGCCAGCAGCCCAAACAGGGCGGCTATTGAAAAACTGTTTTTT.

This chain links TRBV25-1 with TRBJ1-2; perhaps TRBD1 as D (6 bases). V was shortened by 1 base and J by 1 base, with 16 bases between the two germline ends. The V gene's germline CDR1 is MGHDK and CDR2 SYGVNS. CDR3 size: 17 residues. CDR3 region: CASSEWGQEGFNYGYTF. CDR3 sequence (DNA): TGTGCCAGCAGTGAATGGGGGCAGGAGGGGTTTAACTATGGCTACACCTTC.

The chain employs TRBV14 and TRBJ2-1, with 10 bases that match TRBD2. The CDR3 length is 17 residues. Germline V gene data show CDR1 as SGHDN and CDR2 as FVKESK. V shed 1 base and J 6 bases; nucleotides not matched to a gene: 9. The CDR3 sequence: CASSQVEGLATINEQFF. CDR3 sequence (DNA): TGTGCCAGCAGCCAAGTGGAGGGACTAGCGACGATCAATGAGCAGTTCTTC.

This chain links TRBV7-9 with TRBJ1-6, with 7 bases matching TRBD1. Germline V gene sequence: CDR1 SEHNR, CDR2 FQNEAQ (reference sequence). This CDR3 spans 15 amino acids. V trimming: 1 base; J trimming: 7 bases; junction bases outside the gene matches: 4. The CDR3 region has the DNA TGTGCCAGCAGCTTAGTAAGGGGACAGAATTCACCCCTCCACTTT. Translation gives CASSLVRGQNSPLHF.

In this sample, this clonotype turned up once. V is TRBV28 and J is TRBJ2-5; no definite D call. Trimming removed 8 bases at V and 5 bases at J, with 15 bases between. The V gene's germline CDR1 is MDHEN and CDR2 SYDVKM. The CDR3 length is 13 residues. DNA for the CDR3: TGTGCCAGCCATGTGGCGCCGCGGGAGACCCAGTACTTC. Amino acids: CASHVAPRETQYF. The variable domain in full, with the rest retrieved from reference TRBV28 and TRBJ2-5, is DVKVTQSSRYLVKRTGEKVFLECVQDMDHENMFWYRQDPGLGLRLIYFSYDVKMKEKGDIPEGYSVSREKKERFSLILESASTNQTSMYLCASHVAPRETQYFGPGTRLLVL.

V gene TRBV7-9 combines with J gene TRBJ2-3, with D perhaps being TRBD1 or TRBD2 (6 bases each). Germline values: CDR1 SEHNR, CDR2 FQNEAQ (reference sequence). V gave up 5 bases and J gave up 5 bases, with 17 bases separating them. There are 15 residues in the CDR3. The CDR3 bases are TGTGCCAGCAGCAGCGGGCAGGGGAGAATAGATACGCAGTATTTT. Encoded protein: CASSSGQGRIDTQYF.

The chain carries TRBV6-2 or TRBV6-3 and TRBJ1-2; D possibly corresponds to TRBD1 (5 bases). Germline loops: CDR1 MNHEY, CDR2 SVGEGT. The CDR3 is 15 residues long. Trimming left V 6 bases short and J 3 bases short, with 17 bases between. The CDR3 DNA reads TGTGCCAGCAGAGGGGAGGCCCTAGGGGACTATGGCTACACCTTC. It encodes CASRGEALGDYGYTF.

The chain combines TRBV5-1 with TRBJ2-7; 7 positions match TRBD2. The J call may not be correct, given that the DNA end is closer to TRBJ2-5. Germline V gives CDR1 SGHRS, CDR2 YFSETQ. This CDR3 has 15 residues. CDR3 protein: CASMRGPSGEETQYF. CDR3 nucleotide sequence: TGCGCCAGCATGAGAGGTCCTAGCGGTGAAGAGACCCAGTACTTC.

The rearrangement uses TRBV5-1 and TRBJ1-6, with D possibly matching TRBD1 (5 bases). CDR1 SGHRS and CDR2 YFSETQ come from the germline V gene. CDR3 size: 15 residues. Trimming removed 7 bases at V and 7 bases at J, with 18 bases between. The CDR3 region has the DNA TGCGCCAGCCGGCCGGGGGTCTATGAAAATTCACCCCTCCACTTT. The encoded protein is CASRPGVYENSPLHF.

This clonotype showed up just a few times. The chain recombines TRBV27 with TRBJ2-5, with a tentative D call TRBD1 (5 bases). The V gene lost 4 bases and the J gene lost 0 bases, with 9 bases spanning the gap. Germline V CDR1 and CDR2: MNHEY, SMNVEV (reference sequence). This CDR3 spans 14 amino acids. DNA of the CDR3: TGTGCCAGCAGTTGGACACCTTACCAAGAGACCCAGTACTTC. Translated, it gives CASSWTPYQETQYF.

The chain carries TRBV7-3 and TRBJ2-5, with 8 nucleotides matching TRBD1. V shed 5 bases and J 5 bases; nucleotides not matched to a gene: 10. Germline CDR1 SGHTA, CDR2 FQGTGA. The CDR3 runs 15 residues. The CDR3, as DNA: TGTGCCAGCAGCCTAAGGCCAGGGGGCGATGAGACCCAGTACTTC. Protein sequence: CASSLRPGGDETQYF.

The chain combines TRBV5-1 with TRBJ1-2; 7 bases match TRBD1. V trimming: 3 bases; J trimming: 7 bases; junction bases outside the gene matches: 9. The length of the CDR3 is 14 residues. CDR1 SGHRS and CDR2 YFSETQ come from the germline V gene. CDR3 nucleotide sequence: TGCGCCAGCAGCTCTACCACAGGGGCCGTTGGCTACACCTTC. It specifies CASSSTTGAVGYTF.

V usage is TRBV3-1 and J usage is TRBJ2-2; D is perhaps TRBD1 (5 bases). Per the germline V gene, CDR1 is LGHDT and CDR2 is YNNKEL (reference sequence). This CDR3 region has 14 residues. With 0 bases removed from V and 7 bases from J, the gap between germline ends came to 9 bases. CDR3 protein: CASSQDRAFGELFF. The CDR3 DNA reads TGTGCCAGCAGCCAAGACAGGGCGTTCGGGGAGCTGTTTTTT.

J is TRBJ1-4 and V is TRBV20-1; D possibly corresponds to TRBD1 (5 bases). Between the trimmed V and J ends, which lost 6 bases and 8 bases, there was a span of 16 bases. This CDR3 contains 13 residues. Germline values: CDR1 DFQATT, CDR2 SNEGSKA (reference sequence). Written as DNA, the CDR3 is TGCAGTGCCTCCAAAGGGGCGATAGAAAAACTGTTTTTT. Amino acids: CSASKGAIEKLFF.

V and J are TRBV2 and TRBJ2-7, with 10 positions matching TRBD2. Per germline, CDR1 SNHLY and CDR2 FYNNEI. The junction had 12 bases not matched to a gene; V was cut back by 0 bases and J by 7 bases. The CDR3 is 17 amino acids. CDR3 DNA sequence: TGTGCCAGCAGTGAAGCACTGATCGGGACTAGCGAGACTGAGCAGTACTTC. Amino acid sequence: CASSEALIGTSETEQYF. Variable domain in full (rest from reference TRBV2 and TRBJ2-7): EPEVTQTPSHQVTQMGQEVILRCVPISNHLYFYWYRQILGQKVEFLVSFYNNEISEKSEIFDDQFSVERPDGSNFTLKIRSTKLEDSAMYFCASSEALIGTSETEQYFGPGTRLTVT.

The genes are TRBV20-1 and TRBJ2-6; 8 bases align to TRBD1. Per germline, CDR1 DFQATT and CDR2 SNEGSKA (reference sequence). The CDR3 contains 16 residues. V lost 5 bases to trimming and J lost 1 base; unmatched junction nucleotides: 7. CDR3 in DNA: TGCAGTGCTCGGGACAGGTCTGCGTCTGGGGCCAACGTCCTGACTTTC. Its protein is CSARDRSASGANVLTF.

The rearrangement links TRBV5-1 to TRBJ2-1, with TRBD2 matching 8 bases. V lost 0 bases to trimming and J lost 4 bases; unmatched junction nucleotides: 6. CDR1 is SGHRS and CDR2 is YFSETQ in the germline V gene. The CDR3 is made up of 16 amino acids. This chain's CDR3 is CASSLAASGLYNEQFF. In DNA form, the CDR3 reads TGCGCCAGCAGCTTGGCTGCTAGCGGGTTGTACAATGAGCAGTTCTTC.

As concerns this clonotype: One base away lies a much larger clone, so this may be a sequencing read error. J is TRBJ2-1 and V is TRBV10-3; 12 nucleotides align to TRBD1. This CDR3 region has 16 residues. With V trimmed by 0 bases and J by 10 bases, 7 bases remained unmatched. Per germline, CDR1 ENHRY and CDR2 SYGVKD. The CDR3 region is CAISESGDRGLYEQFF. The CDR3 DNA follows: TGTGCCATCAGTGAGTCGGGGGACAGGGGGCTTTACGAGCAGTTCTTC.

This clonotype has a handful of counts. The chain carries TRBV28 and TRBJ2-1; 8 positions agree with TRBD2. The CDR3 spans 14 residues. V was pared by 8 bases and J by 4 bases, with 7 bases of the junction left unmatched. From germline, CDR1 is MDHEN and CDR2 SYDVKM. In nucleotides, the CDR3 is TGTGCCAGCTCAGGGGCGGGGGGTTACAATGAGCAGTTCTTC. Its translation: CASSGAGGYNEQFF. The variable domain in full, with the rest retrieved from reference TRBV28 and TRBJ2-1, is DVKVTQSSRYLVKRTGEKVFLECVQDMDHENMFWYRQDPGLGLRLIYFSYDVKMKEKGDIPEGYSVSREKKERFSLILESASTNQTSMYLCASSGAGGYNEQFFGPGTRLTVL.

CDR3 in amino acids: CSASRGREGLEQYF. The CDR3 bases are TGCAGTGCTAGCCGCGGGCGGGAGGGGCTCGAGCAGTACTTC. The chain recombines TRBV20-1 with TRBJ2-7; 9 bases map to TRBD2. J was trimmed by 6 bases and V by 3 bases; bases with no gene match: 9. This CDR3 is built from 14 residues. Germline V lookup: CDR1 DFQATT, CDR2 SNEGSKA (reference sequence).